This T cell receptor beta chain was identified in a study of OX40 agonist ivuxolimab in advanced cancers. As for the study in general: Patients undergoing dose escalation presented with hepatocellular carcinoma, melanoma, renal cell or head and neck cancer.

Profiling relied on immunoSEQ multiplex PCR, and the TCRdb table lists in-frame clones only, not all of them. This table holds 60,000 to 75,000 clones, more than 70% found once. The CDR3 loop spans 14 amino acids. CDR1 and CDR2 from the germline V gene are MDHEN and SYDVKM. Trimming took 4 bases from V and 4 from J, leaving 11 bases between them. Sequencing was performed on CD4+ or CD8+ T cells sorted from blood, taken in a trial of the OX40 agonist ivuxolimab. The V gene is TRBV28, the J gene TRBJ2-1; TRBD2 might be the D (5 bases). The TCR was taken from an adult with an advanced solid tumor such as melanoma, head and neck, liver or kidney cancer. CDR3 bases: TGTGCCAGCAGTTCGACTACAAGGTACAATGAGCAGTTCTTC. It encodes CASSSTTRYNEQFF.